These 17 T cell receptor beta chains share one sample of origin, sequenced in a study of T cell responses to AZD1222 COVID-19 vaccine. Using immunoSEQ multiplex PCR, the repertoire was profiled, and TCRdb retains in-frame clones only, with some absent. The sample shows around 100,000 clones, roughly nine tenths of them seen only once. Sample: peripheral blood, taken on day 0 of AZD1222 vaccination. The receptors derive from an adult in good health.

The chain uses TRBV27 and TRBJ1-1; tentative D call: TRBD1 (5 bases). Trimming left V 5 bases short and J 7 bases short, with 23 bases between. This CDR3 is built from 16 residues. The germline V gene encodes CDR1 MNHEY and CDR2 SMNVEV (reference sequence). CDR3 sequence reads: CASSHTVGWATGEAFF. Written as DNA, the CDR3 is TGTGCCAGCAGTCACACAGTCGGTTGGGCAACAGGTGAAGCTTTCTTT.

The chain uses TRBV7-9 and TRBJ1-5; D is undetermined. This CDR3 comprises 12 residues. Looked up from germline, CDR1 is SEHNR and CDR2 is FQNEAQ (reference sequence). V gave up 6 bases and J gave up 3 bases, with 6 bases separating them. CDR3 protein: CASSTDNQPQHF. DNA of the CDR3: TGTGCCAGCAGTACAGACAATCAGCCCCAGCATTTT.

The sample holds one count of this clone. The J gene is TRBJ2-5, the V gene TRBV3-1 (or the pseudogene TRBV3-2); possibly TRBD2 for D (6 bases). Trimming stripped 0 bases from V and 5 bases from J, with 10 bases between. CDR1 and CDR2 (germline): LGHDT, YNNKEL (reference sequence). This CDR3 spans 14 amino acids. The CDR3 nucleotides read TGTGCCAGCAGCCAAGATTGGCTAGCGGAGACCCAGTACTTC. It yields the protein CASSQDWLAETQYF.

V and J are TRBV7-7 and TRBJ1-2; D might be TRBD1 (6 bases). CDR1 is SSHAT and CDR2 is FNYEAQ in the germline V gene (reference sequence). The length of the CDR3 is 17 residues. Trimming shortened V by 1 base and J by 4 bases, and 19 bases separated the two germline ends. Written as DNA, the CDR3 is TGTGCCAGCAGCTTAGAGGGCCGCCGGACAGCATTCTATGGCTACACCTTC. Translating gives CASSLEGRRTAFYGYTF.

The chain couples TRBV19 to TRBJ1-5; possibly TRBD1 for D (5 bases). Germline CDR1 LNHDA, CDR2 SQIVND (reference sequence). V lost 2 bases and J 8 bases, leaving 10 bases between the germline ends. The CDR3 loop spans 13 amino acids. The CDR3 here is CASSIRGTEPQHF. The CDR3 DNA reads TGTGCCAGTAGTATACGGGGGACGGAGCCCCAGCATTTT.

The rearrangement joins TRBV6-5 to TRBJ2-7; possibly TRBD2 for D (5 bases). Germline lookup yields CDR1 MNHEY and CDR2 SVGAGI. V lost 10 bases to trimming and J lost 0 bases, with 19 bases between them. The CDR3 runs 15 residues. CDR3 sequence: CATLILRANSYEQYF. DNA of the CDR3: TGTGCCACCCTGATTTTGCGGGCGAACTCCTACGAGCAGTACTTC.

The chain uses TRBV12-3 or TRBV12-4 and TRBJ2-7; no definite D call. The CDR3 has 12 residues. The ends were cut back, 6 bases at V and 0 bases at J, with 6 bases in the middle. Here the CDR3 DNA reads TGTGCCAGCAGGACTGACTCCTACGAGCAGTACTTC. It is translated as CASRTDSYEQYF.

V is TRBV19 and J is TRBJ1-5, with 8 positions matching TRBD1. CDR3 length equals 14 residues. The V gene end was trimmed by 7 bases and the J gene end by 8 bases; junction bases not matched to a gene: 10. Germline CDR1 and CDR2: LNHDA and SQIVND (reference sequence). As DNA, the CDR3 is TGTGCCAGTACCGCCCACAGGGGGAATGAGCCCCAGCATTTT. Amino acid sequence: CASTAHRGNEPQHF.

V is TRBV2 and J is TRBJ2-7; a possible D gene is TRBD1 (5 bases). The germline CDR1 and CDR2 sequences are SNHLY and FYNNEI. The CDR3 contains 13 residues. V was pared by 7 bases and J by 1 base, with 11 bases between. This CDR3 reads CASKWQGSYEQYF. CDR3 in DNA: TGTGCCAGCAAGTGGCAGGGTTCCTACGAGCAGTACTTC.

This rearrangement joins TRBV12-5 to TRBJ2-1, with TRBD1 as a possible D gene (6 bases). This CDR3 comprises 14 residues. The ends were cut back, 6 bases at V and 8 bases at J, with 17 bases in the middle. Germline V gene data show CDR1 as LGHNT and CDR2 as FRNRAP. CDR3 bases: TGTGCTAGTGGCCCAGGGCTTACAGGGCATGAGCAGTTCTTC. Its translation is CASGPGLTGHEQFF.

This chain connects TRBV19 to TRBJ1-5; perhaps TRBD1 as D (5 bases). The CDR3 consists of 14 residues. CDR1 is LNHDA and CDR2 is SQIVND in the germline V gene (reference sequence). The ends were cut back, 3 bases at V and 4 bases at J, with 10 bases in the middle. The CDR3 DNA reads TGTGCCAGTAGTATGGGACCGGATAATCAGCCCCAGCATTTT. Translated: CASSMGPDNQPQHF.

This sequence joins TRBV11-1 and TRBJ1-1, with TRBD1 identical over 9 bases. CDR3 size: 14 residues. CDR1 and CDR2 from the germline V gene are SGHAT and FQDESV (reference sequence). J gave up 3 bases and V 4 bases, and 3 bases lay outside the gene matches. DNA for the CDR3: TGTGCCAGCAGCTCCGGACAGGGGTACACTGAAGCTTTCTTT. Protein product: CASSSGQGYTEAFF.

The chain has TRBV4-2 and TRBJ1-5, with 10 bases fitting TRBD1. The CDR3 is 18 residues long. The V segment lost 3 bases and the J segment 7 bases; nucleotides outside the gene matches: 15. Germline CDR1 reads LGHNA; CDR2 reads YNFKEQ. The CDR3 DNA reads TGTGCCAGCAGCCATTCGACCTTTTCCGGGACAGGGGTACAGCCCCAGCATTTT. It is translated as CASSHSTFSGTGVQPQHF.

The chain is built from TRBV7-2 and TRBJ1-1; D remains unclear. V lost 2 bases and J lost 2, with 6 bases in between. In germline, CDR1 is SGHTA, CDR2 FQGNSA. The CDR3 has 13 residues. Written as DNA, the CDR3 is TGTGCCAGCAGCTTAAACGCAAACACTGAAGCTTTCTTT. Protein product: CASSLNANTEAFF.

This chain links TRBV4-2 with TRBJ1-3, with TRBD1 as a possible D gene (6 bases). Germline CDR1 reads LGHNA; CDR2 reads YNFKEQ. The CDR3 length is 20 residues. V lost 4 bases and J 0 bases, leaving 25 bases between the germline ends. The CDR3, as DNA: TGTGCCAGCAGCCCTTCTTTGAGGGGGGCCTTAATACGCTCTGGAAACACCATATATTTT. Amino acid sequence: CASSPSLRGALIRSGNTIYF.

CDR3: CASSGAGTFDTEAFF. The CDR3 DNA sequence: TGCGCCAGCAGCGGCGCCGGGACATTCGACACTGAAGCTTTCTTT. V is TRBV5-1 and J is TRBJ1-1, with D tentatively TRBD1 (6 bases). Per germline, CDR1 SGHRS and CDR2 YFSETQ. Trimming removed 4 bases from V and 3 bases from J, with 16 bases in between. The CDR3 has 15 residues.

This clone has just one count. The chain combines TRBV6-5 with TRBJ1-1, with D maybe TRBD1 (5 bases). Germline CDR1 is MNHEY and CDR2 is SVGAGI. The CDR3 loop spans 13 amino acids. The ends were cut back, 5 bases at V and 5 bases at J, with 12 bases in the middle. The CDR3, as DNA: TGTGCCAGCAGTCCTCCAGGGTTGACTGAAGCTTTCTTT. This sequence encodes CASSPPGLTEAFF.